This TCR beta chain was profiled in a study of shared clonotypes between healthy human individuals. General study results and limits: Represented diversity (both genetic and exposure-history) was limited by the small number of donors.

On this clone itself: As yet, its antigen is unknown.

Selected positively for CCR7 and CD45RO-negative, naive CD8 cells excluded terminally differentiated effector memory CD45RA+ cells. Germline loops: CDR1 LNHDA, CDR2 SQIVND (reference sequence). The V and J ends lost 5 bases and 3 bases respectively, with 7 bases between them. The length of the CDR3 is 12 residues. As processed by the authors: ImmunoSEQ output held junction-only sequences without quality scores, so filtering differed. TCRdb's table, derived via immunoSEQ multiplex PCR, lists solely in-frame clones and lacks some. Clonal size and the V and J genes are those of that table, whereas D and trimming came from the DNA. The repertoire includes about 2.1 million clones, 93% of them detected once, and about 1.7% sits in the top ten.

This receptor was obtained from a man between 18 and 29 years old in good health. Some clones in this sample may be carry-over from other donors' samples. This chain connects TRBV19 to TRBJ1-1; D gene unclear. The sample comprised naive CD8+ T cells from PBMCs. The CDR3 DNA follows: TGTGCCAGTAGTCGGGCCGACACTGAAGCTTTCTTT. This sequence encodes CASSRADTEAFF.